One sample yielded the 25 T cell receptor beta chains listed below, sequenced in a study of response to subunit inactivated influenza vaccine. MiXCR, applied by TCRdb to the RT-PCR reads, yields one record per CDR3 protein. The sample has more than 500,000 distinct CDR3 sequences, over 9% seen once. These data were likewise used in another study, on T cells expressing NK-cell markers. That investigation notes: The authors made TCR beta cDNA libraries by 5'RACE template switching. This switching added a universal primer site and UMIs.

Sequencing used PBMCs from blood, obtained on the day of vaccination. Receptors were obtained from a man aged 45 to 65 who received an inactivated influenza vaccine.

This chain connects TRBV2 to TRBJ2-5; 12 bases are shared with TRBD1. Per germline, CDR1 SNHLY and CDR2 FYNNEI. The CDR3 length is 19 residues. The V segment lost 2 bases and the J segment 3 bases; nucleotides outside the gene matches: 13. The CDR3 nucleotides read TGTGCCAGCAGTGAACTTTTCGGGACAGGGGGCCCTTCAGAAGAGACCCAGTACTTC. Protein product: CASSELFGTGGPSEETQYF.

In its sample, this clonotype was seen a few times. The chain joins TRBV29-1 to TRBJ2-7; D possibly matches TRBD1 or TRBD2 (6 bases each). The germline V gene has CDR1 SQVTM and CDR2 ANQGSEA. V was trimmed by 1 base and J by 6 bases, leaving 16 bases between them. CDR3 length: 14 amino acids. The CDR3 is CSVEVVLGGGEQYF. CDR3 nucleotides: TGCAGCGTTGAAGTGGTTCTTGGAGGGGGCGAGCAGTACTTC.

This sequence joins TRBV4-1 and TRBJ2-3; possible D gene TRBD2, 6 bases. CDR3 size: 18 residues. Trimming removed 3 bases from V and 3 bases from J, with 22 bases in between. Germline values: CDR1 MGHRA, CDR2 YSYEKL. CDR3 region: CASSQGFFRGTRTDTQYF. Here the CDR3 DNA reads TGCGCCAGCAGCCAGGGCTTTTTTCGGGGGACCAGGACAGATACGCAGTATTTT.

The CDR3 is CASSLARLAGGGEQFF. In DNA, the CDR3 is TGTGCCAGCAGCTTAGCGCGTTTAGCGGGGGGAGGTGAGCAGTTCTTC. The rearrangement uses TRBV7-2 and TRBJ2-1; TRBD2 agrees at 10 bases. V trimming: 0 bases; J trimming: 9 bases; junction bases outside the gene matches: 8. The CDR3 sequence is 16 residues long. CDR1 SGHTA and CDR2 FQGNSA come from the germline V gene.

The CDR3 DNA follows: TGCAGTGCTGCCCAGCAGGGGGCCAAAAACATTCAGTACTTC. Amino acids: CSAAQQGAKNIQYF. The J gene is TRBJ2-4, the V gene TRBV20-1; tentative D call: TRBD1 (6 bases). V lost 5 bases to trimming and J lost 1 base, with 12 bases between them. Germline V gives CDR1 DFQATT, CDR2 SNEGSKA (reference sequence). This CDR3 contains 14 residues.

This rearrangement joins TRBV29-1 to TRBJ2-7; 7 nucleotides align to TRBD2. In germline, CDR1 is SQVTM, CDR2 ANQGSEA. Germline trimming cut 4 bases from V and 4 bases from J; bases unmatched to any gene: 10. CDR3 size: 14 residues. In nucleotides, the CDR3 is TGCAGCGTTGCGGGGGTTGGACTAGGGTACGAGCAGTACTTC. Its protein product is CSVAGVGLGYEQYF.

This clonotype was found many times. The gene calls are TRBV9 and TRBJ2-1; 7 nucleotides match TRBD2. The CDR3 contains 16 residues. J gave up 5 bases and V 0 bases, and 8 bases lay outside the gene matches. The germline CDR1 and CDR2 sequences are SGDLS and YYNGEE. As DNA, the CDR3 is TGTGCCAGCAGCGTAGCCCCAGCGGGGTTTAACAATGAGCAGTTCTTC. It specifies CASSVAPAGFNNEQFF.

This clonotype was recorded once. This CDR3 is CASSLAAGGMEQYF. The CDR3 bases are TGCGCCAGCAGCTTGGCGGCAGGGGGCATGGAGCAGTACTTC. The J gene is TRBJ2-7, the V gene TRBV5-1, with 8 bases identical to TRBD1. The germline V gene has CDR1 SGHRS and CDR2 YFSETQ. This CDR3 comprises 14 residues. V lost 0 bases and J lost 7; bases outside the gene matches: 6.

CDR3 protein: CSARDSRYNEQFF. The CDR3 DNA is TGCAGTGCTAGAGATTCGAGATACAATGAGCAGTTCTTC. The chain combines TRBV20-1 with TRBJ2-1; D remains unclear. Between the trimmed V and J ends, which lost 0 bases and 4 bases, there was a span of 7 bases. CDR1 is DFQATT and CDR2 is SNEGSKA in the germline V gene (reference sequence). CDR3 length equals 13 residues.

In its sample, this clonotype was seen a few times. The V call is TRBV20-1, the J call TRBJ2-1; D call uncertain. The CDR3 has 14 residues. Germline CDR1 and CDR2: DFQATT and SNEGSKA (reference sequence). Trimming shortened V by 0 bases and J by 6 bases, and 12 bases separated the two germline ends. This CDR3 is CSARDHSVGNEQFF. The CDR3 nucleotides are TGCAGTGCTAGAGATCACTCGGTCGGCAATGAGCAGTTCTTC.

This clonotype was seen a few times. V usage is TRBV20-1 and J usage is TRBJ1-5, with unresolved D. The CDR3 is made up of 14 amino acids. Germline CDR1 is DFQATT and CDR2 is SNEGSKA (reference sequence). Trimming took 1 base from V and 0 from J, leaving 7 bases between them. The CDR3 DNA reads TGCAGTGCTAGAGCAGGCTTTAGCAATCAGCCCCAGCATTTT. Amino acids: CSARAGFSNQPQHF.

This clonotype occurred a few times. The chain carries TRBV7-2 and TRBJ1-1; unclear D gene. Between the trimmed V and J ends, which lost 2 bases and 13 bases, there was a span of 14 bases. Germline V CDR1 and CDR2: SGHTA, FQGNSA. The CDR3 covers 12 residues. The CDR3 loop reads CASSLPWTGSFF. The CDR3, as DNA: TGTGCCAGCAGCTTACCCTGGACCGGGAGTTTCTTT.

This clonotype has just a few counts. The chain is built from TRBV13 and TRBJ1-1; no clear D gene. The germline CDR1 and CDR2 sequences are PRHDT and FYEKMQ (reference sequence). The CDR3 sequence is 13 residues long. V shed 2 bases and J shed 4 bases, with 8 bases lying between them. CDR3 bases: TGTGCCAGCAGCTTAAAGGGTTTCACTGAAGCTTTCTTT. Encoded protein: CASSLKGFTEAFF.

This clonotype was seen at least ten times. J is TRBJ1-1 and V is TRBV7-9; no reliable D call. V dropped 6 bases and J dropped 0 bases, with 11 bases sitting between them. The CDR3 spans 14 residues. Germline V gives CDR1 SEHNR, CDR2 FQNEAQ (reference sequence). The CDR3 DNA reads TGTGCCAGCAGTCCTCTGGGGATGAACACTGAAGCTTTCTTT. Translation gives CASSPLGMNTEAFF. The whole variable domain, filled in from reference TRBV7-9 and TRBJ1-1, reads DTGVSQNPRHKITKRGQNVTFRCDPISEHNRLYWYRQTLGQGPEFLTYFQNEAQLEKSRLLSDRFSAERPKGSFSTLEIQRTEQGDSAMYLCASSPLGMNTEAFFGQGTRLTVV.

The chain employs TRBV23-1 and TRBJ2-5; D might be TRBD1 (5 bases). TRBV23-1 is noted as an ORF with a role that remains uncertain. Trimming removed 3 bases from V and 5 bases from J, with 13 bases in between. This CDR3 has 14 residues. The chain's CDR3 is CASSQDITEETQYF. The DNA for the CDR3 is TGCGCCAGCAGTCAGGACATTACGGAGGAGACCCAGTACTTC.

CDR3 amino acids: CASSLEVGHLNTEAFF. The CDR3 coding sequence is TGCGCCAGCAGCTTGGAGGTTGGGCACCTGAACACTGAAGCTTTCTTT. This rearrangement joins TRBV5-1 to TRBJ1-1, with no clear D. Germline CDR1 and CDR2: SGHRS and YFSETQ. The CDR3 is 16 amino acids. Trimming removed 0 bases at V and 0 bases at J, with 12 bases between.

This clonotype was counted between two and nine times. The V and J genes are TRBV29-1 and TRBJ1-5; 7 bases align to TRBD1. J gave up 1 base and V 4 bases, and 4 bases lay outside the gene matches. CDR1 is SQVTM, CDR2 ANQGSEA, per germline. The CDR3 totals 14 residues. The CDR3 nucleotides are TGCAGCGTTGGGGGACAGCAAAGCAATCAGCCCCAGCATTTT. Its translation is CSVGGQQSNQPQHF.

V and J are TRBV6-5 and TRBJ1-3, with D perhaps TRBD1 (5 bases). Trimming took 0 bases from V and 0 from J, leaving 9 bases between them. CDR1 is MNHEY, CDR2 SVGAGI, per germline. The CDR3 runs 16 residues. CDR3 sequence: CASSYSTEPSGNTIYF. The CDR3 region has the DNA TGTGCCAGCAGTTACTCGACAGAACCCTCTGGAAACACCATATATTTT.

This clonotype came up many times. The rearrangement links TRBV12-3 or TRBV12-4 to TRBJ2-1, with 7 bases aligning to TRBD1. The CDR3 is 12 residues long. The V segment lost 10 bases and the J segment 7 bases; nucleotides outside the gene matches: 7. The CDR3 DNA follows: TGTGCCATCCGGGACAGCCAAAATGAGCAGTTCTTC. This encodes CAIRDSQNEQFF.

This clonotype was detected a few times. This chain links TRBV6-2 or TRBV6-3 with TRBJ2-3; 7 bases match TRBD2. V shed 3 bases, J shed 4 bases, and the junction held 7 bases outside the gene matches. The CDR3 extends over 15 amino acids. Germline V gene data show CDR1 as MNHEY and CDR2 as SVGEGT. The CDR3 sequence is CASSYRGRGPDTQYF. The CDR3 DNA follows: TGTGCCAGCAGTTATCGCGGGAGAGGGCCAGATACGCAGTATTTT.

There are a few counts of this clonotype. This rearrangement joins TRBV6-5 to TRBJ2-1, with 9 nucleotides matching TRBD2. This CDR3 comprises 11 residues. Germline CDR1 reads MNHEY; CDR2 reads SVGAGI. With V trimmed by 4 bases and J by 15 bases, 4 bases remained unmatched. CDR3 protein: CASSFGTSLFF. The CDR3 nucleotides are TGTGCCAGCAGTTTTGGGACTAGCCTGTTCTTC.

This clonotype was seen only a few times. J is TRBJ2-3 and V is TRBV7-2; 9 nucleotides line up with TRBD2. This CDR3 spans 17 amino acids. Losses at the gene ends were 3 bases for V and 3 bases for J; bases not matched to a gene: 10. Germline V gene lookup returns CDR1 SGHTA and CDR2 FQGNSA. In DNA form, the CDR3 reads TGTGCCAGCAGCTTTAGCGGGAGCGGGCACCGTACAGATACGCAGTATTTT. Its translation is CASSFSGSGHRTDTQYF.

The V and J genes are TRBV7-9 and TRBJ1-4; a weak D match, TRBD1 (6 bases). Germline V lookup: CDR1 SEHNR, CDR2 FQNEAQ (reference sequence). The CDR3 spans 14 residues. V was trimmed by 2 bases and J by 5 bases, leaving 9 bases between them. CDR3 nucleotide sequence: TGTGCCAGCAGCTTACGACAGGTGAATGAAAAACTGTTTTTT. Encoded protein: CASSLRQVNEKLFF. The full variable domain, its missing parts supplied by reference TRBV7-9 and TRBJ1-4, is DTGVSQNPRHKITKRGQNVTFRCDPISEHNRLYWYRQTLGQGPEFLTYFQNEAQLEKSRLLSDRFSAERPKGSFSTLEIQRTEQGDSAMYLCASSLRQVNEKLFFGSGTQLSVL.

This clonotype was seen a handful of times. V gene TRBV6-1 combines with J gene TRBJ2-1; TRBD2 matches 8 bases. Germline loops: CDR1 MNHNS, CDR2 SASEGT. The CDR3 sequence is 15 residues long. V dropped 7 bases and J dropped 7; count of bases not matched to a gene: 12. As DNA, the CDR3 is TGTGCCAGCACCTCCAGCGGGAGCGCGAGGAATGAGCAGTTCTTC. As protein: CASTSSGSARNEQFF.

This clonotype was counted only a few times. J is TRBJ2-5 and V is TRBV6-5; D may match TRBD1 or TRBD2 (5 bases each). V was pared by 4 bases and J by 4 bases, with 13 bases between. Per germline, CDR1 MNHEY and CDR2 SVGAGI. There are 14 residues in the CDR3. CDR3 residues: CASSSPGTSETQYF. The CDR3, as DNA: TGTGCCAGCAGTTCTCCGGGGACCTCAGAGACCCAGTACTTC.